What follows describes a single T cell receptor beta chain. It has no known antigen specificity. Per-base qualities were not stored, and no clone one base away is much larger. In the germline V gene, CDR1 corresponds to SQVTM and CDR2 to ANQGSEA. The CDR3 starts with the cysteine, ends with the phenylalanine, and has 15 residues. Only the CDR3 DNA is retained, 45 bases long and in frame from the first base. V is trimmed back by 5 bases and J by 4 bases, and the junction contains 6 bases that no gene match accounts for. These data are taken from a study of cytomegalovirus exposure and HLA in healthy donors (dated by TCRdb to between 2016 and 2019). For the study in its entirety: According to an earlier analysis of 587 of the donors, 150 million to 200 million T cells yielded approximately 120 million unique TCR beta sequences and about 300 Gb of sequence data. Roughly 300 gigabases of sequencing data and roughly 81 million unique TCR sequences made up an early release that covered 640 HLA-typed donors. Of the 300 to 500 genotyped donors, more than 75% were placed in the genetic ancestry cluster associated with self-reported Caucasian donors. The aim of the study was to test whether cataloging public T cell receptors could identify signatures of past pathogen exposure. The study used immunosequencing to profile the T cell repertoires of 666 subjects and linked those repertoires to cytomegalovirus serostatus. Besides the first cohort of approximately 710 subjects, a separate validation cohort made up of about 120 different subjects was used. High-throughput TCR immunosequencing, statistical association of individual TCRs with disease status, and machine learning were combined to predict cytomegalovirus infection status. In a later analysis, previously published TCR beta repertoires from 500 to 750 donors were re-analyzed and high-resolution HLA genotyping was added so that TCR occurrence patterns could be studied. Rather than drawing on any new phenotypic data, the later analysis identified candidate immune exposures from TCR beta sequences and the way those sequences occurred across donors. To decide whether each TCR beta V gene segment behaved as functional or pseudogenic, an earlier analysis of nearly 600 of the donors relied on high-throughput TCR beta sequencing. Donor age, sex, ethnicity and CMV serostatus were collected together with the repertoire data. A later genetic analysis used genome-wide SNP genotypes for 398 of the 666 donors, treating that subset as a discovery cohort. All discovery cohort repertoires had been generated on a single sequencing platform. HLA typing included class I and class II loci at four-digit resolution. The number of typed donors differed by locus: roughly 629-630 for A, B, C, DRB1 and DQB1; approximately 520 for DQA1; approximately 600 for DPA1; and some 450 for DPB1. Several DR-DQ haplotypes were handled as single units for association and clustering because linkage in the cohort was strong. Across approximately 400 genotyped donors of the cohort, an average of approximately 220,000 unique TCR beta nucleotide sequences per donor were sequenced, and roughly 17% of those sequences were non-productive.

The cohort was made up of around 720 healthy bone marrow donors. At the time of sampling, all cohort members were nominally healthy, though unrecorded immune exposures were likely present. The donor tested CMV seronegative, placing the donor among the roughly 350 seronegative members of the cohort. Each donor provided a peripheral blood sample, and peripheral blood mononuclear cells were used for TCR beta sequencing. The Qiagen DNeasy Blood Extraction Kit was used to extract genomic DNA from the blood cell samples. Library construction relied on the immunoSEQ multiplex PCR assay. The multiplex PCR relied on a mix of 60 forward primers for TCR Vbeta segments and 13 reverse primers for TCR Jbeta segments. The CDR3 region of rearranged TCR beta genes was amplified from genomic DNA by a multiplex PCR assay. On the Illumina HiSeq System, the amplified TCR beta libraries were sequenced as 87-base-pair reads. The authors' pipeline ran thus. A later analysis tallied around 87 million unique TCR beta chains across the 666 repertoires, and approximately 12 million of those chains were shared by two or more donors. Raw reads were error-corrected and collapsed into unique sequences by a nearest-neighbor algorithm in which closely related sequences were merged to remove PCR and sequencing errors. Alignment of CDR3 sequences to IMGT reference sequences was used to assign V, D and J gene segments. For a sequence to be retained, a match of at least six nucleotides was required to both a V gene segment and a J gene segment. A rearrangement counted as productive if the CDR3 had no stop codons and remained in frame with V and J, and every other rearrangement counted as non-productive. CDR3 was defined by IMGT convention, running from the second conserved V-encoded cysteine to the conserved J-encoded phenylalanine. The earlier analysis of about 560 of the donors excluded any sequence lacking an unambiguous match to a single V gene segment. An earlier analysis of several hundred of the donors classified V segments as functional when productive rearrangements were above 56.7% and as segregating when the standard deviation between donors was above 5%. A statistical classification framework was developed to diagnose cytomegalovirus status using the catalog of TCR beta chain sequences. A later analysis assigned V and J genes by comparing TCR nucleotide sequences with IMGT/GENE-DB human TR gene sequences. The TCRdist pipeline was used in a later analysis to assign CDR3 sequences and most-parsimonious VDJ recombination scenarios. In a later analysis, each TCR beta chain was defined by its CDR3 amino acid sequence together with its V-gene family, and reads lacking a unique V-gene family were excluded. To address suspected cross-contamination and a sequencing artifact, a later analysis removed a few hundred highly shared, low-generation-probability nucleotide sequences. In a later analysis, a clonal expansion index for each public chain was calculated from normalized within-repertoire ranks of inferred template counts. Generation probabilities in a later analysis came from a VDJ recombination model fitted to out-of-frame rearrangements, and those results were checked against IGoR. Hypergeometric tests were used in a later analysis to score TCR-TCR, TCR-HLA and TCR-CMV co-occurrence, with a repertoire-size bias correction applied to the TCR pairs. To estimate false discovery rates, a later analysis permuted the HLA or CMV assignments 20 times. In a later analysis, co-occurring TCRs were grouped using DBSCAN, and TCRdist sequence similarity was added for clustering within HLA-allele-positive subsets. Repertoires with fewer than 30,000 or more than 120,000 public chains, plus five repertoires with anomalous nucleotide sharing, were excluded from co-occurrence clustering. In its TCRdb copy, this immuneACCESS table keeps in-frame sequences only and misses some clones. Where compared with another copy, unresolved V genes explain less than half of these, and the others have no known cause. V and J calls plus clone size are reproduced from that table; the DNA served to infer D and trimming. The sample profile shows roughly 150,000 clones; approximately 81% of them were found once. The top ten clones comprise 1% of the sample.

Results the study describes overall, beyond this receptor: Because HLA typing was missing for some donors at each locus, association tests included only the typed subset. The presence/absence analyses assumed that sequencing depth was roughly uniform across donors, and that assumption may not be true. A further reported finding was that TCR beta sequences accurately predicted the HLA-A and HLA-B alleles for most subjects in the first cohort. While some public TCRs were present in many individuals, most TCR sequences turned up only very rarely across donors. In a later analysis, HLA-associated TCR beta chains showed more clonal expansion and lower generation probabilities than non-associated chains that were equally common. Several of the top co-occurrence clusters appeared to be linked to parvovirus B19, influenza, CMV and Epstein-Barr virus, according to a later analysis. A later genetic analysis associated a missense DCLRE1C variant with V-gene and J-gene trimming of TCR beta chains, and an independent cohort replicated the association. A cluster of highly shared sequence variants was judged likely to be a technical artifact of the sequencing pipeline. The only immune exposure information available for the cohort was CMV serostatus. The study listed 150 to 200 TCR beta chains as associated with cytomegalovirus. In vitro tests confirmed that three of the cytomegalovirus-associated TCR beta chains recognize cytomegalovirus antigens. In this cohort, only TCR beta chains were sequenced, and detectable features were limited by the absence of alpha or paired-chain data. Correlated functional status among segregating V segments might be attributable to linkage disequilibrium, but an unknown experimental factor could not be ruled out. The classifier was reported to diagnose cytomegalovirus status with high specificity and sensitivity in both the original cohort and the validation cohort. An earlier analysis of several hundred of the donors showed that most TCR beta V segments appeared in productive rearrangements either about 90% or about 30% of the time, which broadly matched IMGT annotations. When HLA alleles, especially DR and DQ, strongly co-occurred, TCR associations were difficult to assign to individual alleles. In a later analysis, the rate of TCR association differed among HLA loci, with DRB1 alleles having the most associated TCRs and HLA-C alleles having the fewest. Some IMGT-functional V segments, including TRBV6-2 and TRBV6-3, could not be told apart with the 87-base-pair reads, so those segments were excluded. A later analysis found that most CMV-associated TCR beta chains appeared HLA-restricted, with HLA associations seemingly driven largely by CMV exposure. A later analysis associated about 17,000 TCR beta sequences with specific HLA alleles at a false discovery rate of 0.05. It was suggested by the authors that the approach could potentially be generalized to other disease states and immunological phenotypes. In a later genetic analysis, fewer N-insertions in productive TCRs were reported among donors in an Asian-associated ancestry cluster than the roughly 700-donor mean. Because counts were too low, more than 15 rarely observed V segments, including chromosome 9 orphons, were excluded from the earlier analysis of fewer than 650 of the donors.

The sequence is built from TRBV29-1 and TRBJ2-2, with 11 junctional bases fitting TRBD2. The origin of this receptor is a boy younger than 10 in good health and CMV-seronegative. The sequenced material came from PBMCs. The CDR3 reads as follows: CSVLGTSGVTGELFF. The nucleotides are TGCAGCGTTCTTGGGACTAGCGGAGTCACCGGGGAGCTGTTTTTT.